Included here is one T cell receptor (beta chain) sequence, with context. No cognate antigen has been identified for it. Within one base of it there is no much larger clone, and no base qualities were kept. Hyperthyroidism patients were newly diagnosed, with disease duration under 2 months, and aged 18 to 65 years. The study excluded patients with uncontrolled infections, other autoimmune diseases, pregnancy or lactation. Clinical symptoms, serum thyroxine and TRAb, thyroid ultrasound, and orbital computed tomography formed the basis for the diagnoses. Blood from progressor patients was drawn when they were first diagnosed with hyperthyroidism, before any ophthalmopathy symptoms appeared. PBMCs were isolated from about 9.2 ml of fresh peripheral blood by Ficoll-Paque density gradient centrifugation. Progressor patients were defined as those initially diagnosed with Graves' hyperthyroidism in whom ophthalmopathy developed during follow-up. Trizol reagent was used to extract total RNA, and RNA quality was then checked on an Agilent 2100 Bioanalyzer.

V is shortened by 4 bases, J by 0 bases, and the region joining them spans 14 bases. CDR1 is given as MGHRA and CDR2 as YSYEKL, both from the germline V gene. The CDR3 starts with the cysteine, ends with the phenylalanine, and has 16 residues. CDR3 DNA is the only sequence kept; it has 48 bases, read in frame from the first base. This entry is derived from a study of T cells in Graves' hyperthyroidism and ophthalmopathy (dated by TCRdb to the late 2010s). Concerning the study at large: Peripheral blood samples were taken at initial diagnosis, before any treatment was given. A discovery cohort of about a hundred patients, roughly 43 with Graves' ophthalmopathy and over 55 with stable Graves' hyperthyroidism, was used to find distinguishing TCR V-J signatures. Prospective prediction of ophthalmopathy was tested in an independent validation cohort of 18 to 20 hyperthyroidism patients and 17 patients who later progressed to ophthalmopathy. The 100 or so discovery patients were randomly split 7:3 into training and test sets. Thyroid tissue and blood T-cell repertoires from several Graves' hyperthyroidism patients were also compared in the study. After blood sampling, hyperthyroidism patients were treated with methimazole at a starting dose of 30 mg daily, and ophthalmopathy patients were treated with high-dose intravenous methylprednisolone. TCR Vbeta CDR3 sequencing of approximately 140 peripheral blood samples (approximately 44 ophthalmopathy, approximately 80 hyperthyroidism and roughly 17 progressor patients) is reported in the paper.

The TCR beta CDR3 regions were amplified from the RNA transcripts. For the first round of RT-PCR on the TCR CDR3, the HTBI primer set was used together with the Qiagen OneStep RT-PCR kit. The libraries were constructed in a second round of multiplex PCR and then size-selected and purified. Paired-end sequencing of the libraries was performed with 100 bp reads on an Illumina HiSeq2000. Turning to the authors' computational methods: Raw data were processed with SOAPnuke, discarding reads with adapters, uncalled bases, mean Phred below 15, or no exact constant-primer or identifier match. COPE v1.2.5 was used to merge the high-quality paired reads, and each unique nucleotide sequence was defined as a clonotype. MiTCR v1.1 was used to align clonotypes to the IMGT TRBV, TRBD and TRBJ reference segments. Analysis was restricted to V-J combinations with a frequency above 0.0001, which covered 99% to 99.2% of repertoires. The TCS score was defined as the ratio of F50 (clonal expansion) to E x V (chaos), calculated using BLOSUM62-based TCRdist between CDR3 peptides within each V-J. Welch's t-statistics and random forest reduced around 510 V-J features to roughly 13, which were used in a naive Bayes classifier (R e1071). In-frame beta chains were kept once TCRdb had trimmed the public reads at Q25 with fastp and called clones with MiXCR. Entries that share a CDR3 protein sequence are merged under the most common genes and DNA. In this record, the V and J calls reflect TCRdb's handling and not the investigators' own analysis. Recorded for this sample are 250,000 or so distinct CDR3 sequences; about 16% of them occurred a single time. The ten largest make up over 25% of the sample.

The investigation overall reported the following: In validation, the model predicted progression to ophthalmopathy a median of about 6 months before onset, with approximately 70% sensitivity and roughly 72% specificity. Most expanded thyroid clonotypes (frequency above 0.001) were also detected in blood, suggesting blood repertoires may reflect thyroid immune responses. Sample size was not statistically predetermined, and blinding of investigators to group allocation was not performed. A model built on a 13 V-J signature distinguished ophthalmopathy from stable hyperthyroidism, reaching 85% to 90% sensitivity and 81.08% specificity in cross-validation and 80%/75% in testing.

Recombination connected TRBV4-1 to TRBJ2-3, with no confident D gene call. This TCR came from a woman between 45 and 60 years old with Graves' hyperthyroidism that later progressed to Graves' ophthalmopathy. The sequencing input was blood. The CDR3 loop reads CASSLILEASTDTQYF. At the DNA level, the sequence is TGCGCCAGCAGCCTAATCCTCGAAGCTAGCACAGATACGCAGTATTTT.